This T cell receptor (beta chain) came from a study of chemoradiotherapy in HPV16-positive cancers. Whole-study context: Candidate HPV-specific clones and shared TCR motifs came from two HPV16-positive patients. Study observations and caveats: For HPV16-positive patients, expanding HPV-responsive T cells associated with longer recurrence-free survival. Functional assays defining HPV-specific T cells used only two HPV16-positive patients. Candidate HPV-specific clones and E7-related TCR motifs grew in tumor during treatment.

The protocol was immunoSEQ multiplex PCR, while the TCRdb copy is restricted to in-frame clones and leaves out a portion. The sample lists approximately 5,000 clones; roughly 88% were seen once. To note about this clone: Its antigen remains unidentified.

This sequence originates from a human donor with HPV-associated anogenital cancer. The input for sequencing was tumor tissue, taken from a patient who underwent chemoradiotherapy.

The CDR3 DNA sequence: TGCGCCAGCAGCTTACTAGGCGGCACTAGCGGGGGGTTGACCGTGGGTGAGCAGTTCTTC. Translated: CASSLLGGTSGGLTVGEQFF. The chain has TRBV5-1 and TRBJ2-1, with TRBD2 matching 12 bases. The CDR3 length is 20 residues. Germline V gene data show CDR1 as SGHRS and CDR2 as YFSETQ. V gave up 2 bases and J gave up 9 bases; unmatched junction bases: 21.